This record looks at one TCR beta chain sequence and its context. TCRdb itself ran the 5' RACE reads through MiXCR, one entry per CDR3 protein. This sample has roughly 4,900 distinct CDR3 sequences; around 71% occur once, and the top ten carry around 3%. V gave up 1 base and J gave up 8 bases, with 9 bases separating them. CDR3 size: 13 residues. The germline V gene encodes CDR1 SGDLS and CDR2 YYNGEE. The sample consisted of naive CD4+ T cells sorted from blood. Subset reported: naive CD4+ T cells, CD4+CD45RA+CD25-. The TCR comes from a female donor with breast cancer. The rearrangement links TRBV9 to TRBJ2-2; D is possibly TRBD2 (5 bases). The CDR3 bases are TGTGCCAGCAGCGTAAAGTTAGCGGGGGAGCTGTTTTTT. This sequence encodes CASSVKLAGELFF. The entire variable domain, with the rest obtained from reference TRBV9 and TRBJ2-2, is as follows: DSGVTQTPKHLITATGQRVTLRCSPRSGDLSVYWYQQSLDQGLQFLIQYYNGEERAKGNILERFSAQQFPDLHSELNLSSLELGDSALYFCASSVKLAGELFFGEGSRLTVL.